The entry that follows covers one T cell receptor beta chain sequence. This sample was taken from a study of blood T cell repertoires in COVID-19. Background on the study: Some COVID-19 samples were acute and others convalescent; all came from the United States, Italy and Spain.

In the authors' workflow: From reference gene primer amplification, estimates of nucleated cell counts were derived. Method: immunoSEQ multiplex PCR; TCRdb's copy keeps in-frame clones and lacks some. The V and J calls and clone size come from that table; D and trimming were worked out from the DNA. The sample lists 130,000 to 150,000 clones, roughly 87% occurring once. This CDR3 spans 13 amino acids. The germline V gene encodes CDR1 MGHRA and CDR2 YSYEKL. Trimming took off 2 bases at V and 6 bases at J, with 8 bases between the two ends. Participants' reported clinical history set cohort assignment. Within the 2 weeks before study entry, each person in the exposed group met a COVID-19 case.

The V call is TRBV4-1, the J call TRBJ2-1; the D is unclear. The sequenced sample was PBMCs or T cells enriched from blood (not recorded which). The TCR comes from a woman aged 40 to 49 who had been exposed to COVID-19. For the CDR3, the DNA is TGCGCCAGCAGCCAACCCTCCGGCAATGAGCAGTTCTTC. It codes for CASSQPSGNEQFF.